This T cell receptor beta chain was found in a study of CD8+CD57+ T cells in acquired aplastic anemia. Genomic DNA, the template, was used for profiling of the TCR beta VDJ and CDR3. TCRdb reprocessed the reads via MiXCR and lists one record per CDR3 protein. In the table there are roughly 170,000 distinct CDR3 sequences, 60% to 70% of which are singletons. The V gene end was trimmed by 5 bases and the J gene end by 4 bases; junction bases not matched to a gene: 15. The CDR3 runs 17 residues. Germline-derived CDR1 and CDR2 are DFQATT and SNEGSKA (reference sequence). Sequencing input: sorted CD4+, CD8+, or CD8+CD57+ T cells (not recorded which) from PBMCs. The TCR comes from a human donor in good health. The chain recombines TRBV20-1 with TRBJ2-1, with 9 bases that match TRBD1. The CDR3 loop is CSAVGTGRAGSYNEQFF. The CDR3 DNA follows: TGCAGTGCTGTCGGGACAGGGCGGGCCGGGTCGTACAATGAGCAGTTCTTC.